This TCR beta chain was observed in a study of T cells in Graves' hyperthyroidism and ophthalmopathy. RNA transcripts were the template for amplifying TCR beta CDR3 regions. TCR CDR3 regions were first amplified by RT-PCR with HTBI primers. TCRdb used MiXCR to reprocess the multiplex PCR reads, holding one entry per CDR3 protein. The sample gives about 98,000 distinct CDR3 sequences, 40% of which show up once; roughly a tenth is in the top ten. The clonotype originates from a woman between 25 and 40 years old with Graves' hyperthyroidism. The sample comprised peripheral blood or thyroid tissue (not recorded which).

CDR3 bases: TGTGCCAACCCGGGACAACCTAATCAGCCCCAGCATTTT. Its translation is CANPGQPNQPQHF. V gene TRBV25-1 combines with J gene TRBJ1-5; TRBD1 is a possible D gene (6 bases). This CDR3 contains 13 residues. V was trimmed by 10 bases and J by 4 bases, leaving 14 bases between them. Germline values: CDR1 MGHDK, CDR2 SYGVNS. Based on the CDR3 plus reference TRBV25-1 and TRBJ1-5, the full variable domain is EADIYQTPRYLVIGTGKKITLECSQTMGHDKMYWYQQDPGMELHLIHYSYGVNSTEKGDLSSESTVSRIRTEHFPLTLESARPSHTSQYLCANPGQPNQPQHFGDGTRLSIL.